This TCR beta chain appears in the sequencing data of a study of blood T cell repertoires in COVID-19. Overall study context: PBMCs, B-cell-depleted T cells, or T cells were the source of the cDNA or gDNA that made up the material.

Clones were read by immunoSEQ multiplex PCR, and TCRdb kept only the in-frame ones, dropping some. The sample has around 54,000 clones, around 92% seen once. After removal of 4 bases from V and 3 bases from J, the junction contained 14 bases not matched to a gene. The V gene's germline CDR1 is SGHVS and CDR2 FNYEAQ. The CDR3 runs to 17 residues. V and J are TRBV7-6 and TRBJ2-7; 8 nucleotides agree with TRBD2. This clonotype was sampled from a human donor in a cohort sampled during active COVID-19. The sequencing sample was made of peripheral blood. Written as DNA, the CDR3 is TGTGCCAGCAGCTCACCCTTTCGCGGGAGGAACAGCTACGAGCAGTACTTC. Protein product: CASSSPFRGRNSYEQYF.